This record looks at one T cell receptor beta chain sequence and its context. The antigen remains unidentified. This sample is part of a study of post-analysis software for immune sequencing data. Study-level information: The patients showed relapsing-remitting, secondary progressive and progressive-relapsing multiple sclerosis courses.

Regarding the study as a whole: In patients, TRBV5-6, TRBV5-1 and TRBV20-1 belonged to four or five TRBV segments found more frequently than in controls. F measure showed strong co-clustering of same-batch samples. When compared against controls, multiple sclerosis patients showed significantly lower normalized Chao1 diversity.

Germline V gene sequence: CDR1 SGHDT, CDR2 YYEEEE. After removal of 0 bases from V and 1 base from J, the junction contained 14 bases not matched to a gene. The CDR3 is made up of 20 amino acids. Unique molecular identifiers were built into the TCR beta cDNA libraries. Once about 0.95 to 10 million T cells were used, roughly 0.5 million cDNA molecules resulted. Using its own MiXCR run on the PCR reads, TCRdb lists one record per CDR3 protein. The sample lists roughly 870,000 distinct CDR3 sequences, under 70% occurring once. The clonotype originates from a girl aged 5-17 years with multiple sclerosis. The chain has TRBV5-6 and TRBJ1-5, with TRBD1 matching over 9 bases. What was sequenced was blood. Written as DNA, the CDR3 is TGTGCCAGCAGCTTGGTGGGCGGGACAGGGTTTCATCGGAGCAATCAGCCCCAGCATTTT. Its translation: CASSLVGGTGFHRSNQPQHF. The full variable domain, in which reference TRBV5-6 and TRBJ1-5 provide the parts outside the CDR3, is DAGVTQSPTHLIKTRGQQVTLRCSPKSGHDTVSWYQQALGQGPQFIFQYYEEEERQRGNFPDRFSGHQFPNYSSELNVNALLLGDSALYLCASSLVGGTGFHRSNQPQHFGDGTRLSIL.